This T cell receptor beta chain was documented in a study of identifying expanded T cells in peripheral blood. On this clone itself: No antigen is known for it.

Germline-derived CDR1 and CDR2 are GTSNPN and SVGIG (reference sequence). V was clipped by 5 bases and J by 3 bases, with 17 bases between them. This CDR3 spans 15 amino acids. Only in-frame clones appear in the TCRdb table, and some are missing; sequencing was by immunoSEQ multiplex PCR. The table records approximately 90,000 clones, 70% to 90% of them present only once. General study points: Differentially abundant clones: roughly 1.3 between replicates, about 15 at around 15 days, around 20 at four.

No infections or other immune events were documented during collection. The sample consisted of blood. This sequence originates from a person aged 18 to 75 in good health. The chain couples TRBV30 to TRBJ1-3, with D maybe TRBD1 (6 bases). The CDR3 sequence: CAWGFAGTLGNTIYF. The DNA of the CDR3 is TGTGCCTGGGGATTCGCCGGGACACTTGGAAACACCATATATTTT.